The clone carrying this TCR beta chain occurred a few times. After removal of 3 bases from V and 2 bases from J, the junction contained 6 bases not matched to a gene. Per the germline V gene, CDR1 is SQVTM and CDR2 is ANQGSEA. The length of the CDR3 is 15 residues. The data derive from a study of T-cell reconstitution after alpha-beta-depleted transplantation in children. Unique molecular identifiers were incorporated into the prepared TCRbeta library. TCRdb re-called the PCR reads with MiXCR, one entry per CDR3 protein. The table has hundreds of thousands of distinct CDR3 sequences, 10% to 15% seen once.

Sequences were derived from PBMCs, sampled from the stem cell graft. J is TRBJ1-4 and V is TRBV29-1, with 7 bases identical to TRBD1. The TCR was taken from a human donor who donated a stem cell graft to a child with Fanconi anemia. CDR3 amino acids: CSVESMTGTNEKLFF. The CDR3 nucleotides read TGCAGCGTTGAGAGTATGACAGGGACTAATGAAAAACTGTTTTTT.